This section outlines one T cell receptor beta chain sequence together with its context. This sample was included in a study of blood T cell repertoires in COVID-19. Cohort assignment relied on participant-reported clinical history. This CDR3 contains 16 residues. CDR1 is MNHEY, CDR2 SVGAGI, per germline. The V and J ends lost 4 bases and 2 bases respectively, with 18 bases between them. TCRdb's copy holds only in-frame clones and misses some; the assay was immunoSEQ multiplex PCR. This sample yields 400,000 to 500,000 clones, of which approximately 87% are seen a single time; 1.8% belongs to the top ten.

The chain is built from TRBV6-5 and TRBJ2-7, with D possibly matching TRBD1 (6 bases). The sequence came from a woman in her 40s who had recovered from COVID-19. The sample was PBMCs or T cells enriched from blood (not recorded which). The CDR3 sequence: CASSSTFPGAAYEQYF. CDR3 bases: TGTGCCAGCAGTTCTACCTTTCCAGGGGCCGCCTACGAGCAGTACTTC.